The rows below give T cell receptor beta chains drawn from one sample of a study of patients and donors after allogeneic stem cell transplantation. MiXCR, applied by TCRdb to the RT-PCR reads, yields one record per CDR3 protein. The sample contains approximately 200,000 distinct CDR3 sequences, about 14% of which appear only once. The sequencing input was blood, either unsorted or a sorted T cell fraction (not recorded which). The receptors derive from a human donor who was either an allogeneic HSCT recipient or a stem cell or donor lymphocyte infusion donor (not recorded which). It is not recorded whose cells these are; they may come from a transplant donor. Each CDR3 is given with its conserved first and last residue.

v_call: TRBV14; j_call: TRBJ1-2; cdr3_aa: CASSPRLGYGYTF
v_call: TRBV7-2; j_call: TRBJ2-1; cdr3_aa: CASSLESGRAYNEQFF
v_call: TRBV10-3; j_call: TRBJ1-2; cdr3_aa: CATLDRDSNYGYTF
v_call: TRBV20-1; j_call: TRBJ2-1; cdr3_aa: CSADRLAGGPYNEQFF
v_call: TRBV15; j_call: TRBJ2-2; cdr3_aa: CATSGRLAGTGELFF
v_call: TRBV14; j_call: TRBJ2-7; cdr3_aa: CASSQDVGGYYEQYF
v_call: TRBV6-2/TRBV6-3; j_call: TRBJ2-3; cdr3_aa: CASSRTSDTDTQYF
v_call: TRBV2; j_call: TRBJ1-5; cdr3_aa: CASRRVGGALNQPQHF
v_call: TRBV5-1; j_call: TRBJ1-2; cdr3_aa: CASSLDSGGAVYGYTF
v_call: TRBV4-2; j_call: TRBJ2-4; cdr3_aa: CASSQEVGAGGLDIQYF
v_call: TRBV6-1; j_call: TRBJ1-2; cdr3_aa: CATRTDRYYGYTF
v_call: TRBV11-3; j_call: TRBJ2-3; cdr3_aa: CASTAGGTDTQYF
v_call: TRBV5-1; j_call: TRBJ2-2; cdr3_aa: CASSLASRFGPGELFF
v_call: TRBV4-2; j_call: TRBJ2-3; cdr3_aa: CASSRTSGGRSTDTQYF
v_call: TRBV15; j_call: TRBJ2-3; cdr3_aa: CATSRGLGRGITDTQYF
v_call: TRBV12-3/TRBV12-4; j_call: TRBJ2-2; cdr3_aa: CASSLAYSGTGDFGELFF
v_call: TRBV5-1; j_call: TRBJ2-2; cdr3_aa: CASSQIEGNTGELFF
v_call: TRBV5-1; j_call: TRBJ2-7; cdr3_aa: CASSLAGEGAYEQYF
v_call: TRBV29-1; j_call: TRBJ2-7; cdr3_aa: CSVRAGAAGEQYF
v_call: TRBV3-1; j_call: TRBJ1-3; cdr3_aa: CASSRLTGGAGNTIYF
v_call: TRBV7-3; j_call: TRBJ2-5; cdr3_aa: CASSLSRDETQYF
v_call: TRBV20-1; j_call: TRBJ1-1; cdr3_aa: CSTKRDKNTEAFF
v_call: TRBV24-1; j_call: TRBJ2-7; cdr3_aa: CATSDSARGAEQYF
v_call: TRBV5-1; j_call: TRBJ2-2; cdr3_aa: CASSRRQRADTGELFF
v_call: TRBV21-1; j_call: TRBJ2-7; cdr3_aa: CASPKGSVRGYEQYF
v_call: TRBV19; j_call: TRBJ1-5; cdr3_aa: CASREGAGPQHF
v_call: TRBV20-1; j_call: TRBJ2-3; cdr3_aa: CSARAKVAGVADTQYF
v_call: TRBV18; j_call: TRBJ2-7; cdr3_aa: CASSPPNSNSYEQYF
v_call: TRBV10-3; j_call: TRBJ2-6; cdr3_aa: CATLSGTGGFSGANVLTF
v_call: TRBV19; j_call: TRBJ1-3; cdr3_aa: CASSLRRGPGNTIYF
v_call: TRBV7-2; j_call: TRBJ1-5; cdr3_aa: CASSQQGASNQPQHF
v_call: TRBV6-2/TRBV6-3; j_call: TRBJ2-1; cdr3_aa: CASSYSGRNPFVSYNEQFF
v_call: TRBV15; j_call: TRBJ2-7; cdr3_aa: CATSRDGPQALRNEQYF
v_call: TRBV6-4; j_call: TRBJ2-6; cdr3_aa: CASSMSGANVLTF
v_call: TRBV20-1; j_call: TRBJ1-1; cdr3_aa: CSANWQGRTEAFF
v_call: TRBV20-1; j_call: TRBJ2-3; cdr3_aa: CSARVPSGRETDTQYF
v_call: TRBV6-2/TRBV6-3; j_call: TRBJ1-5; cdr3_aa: CASSHYDEGQPQHF
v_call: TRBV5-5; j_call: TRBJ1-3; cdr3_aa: CASSGDRALSGTTIYF
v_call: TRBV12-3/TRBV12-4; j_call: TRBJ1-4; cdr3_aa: CASSFRGGILFF
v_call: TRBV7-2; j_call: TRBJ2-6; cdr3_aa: CASTESSGANVLTF
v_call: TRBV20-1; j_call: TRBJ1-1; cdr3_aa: CSAGRGGDTEAFF
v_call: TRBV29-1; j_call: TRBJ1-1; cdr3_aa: CSVEWGNTEAFF
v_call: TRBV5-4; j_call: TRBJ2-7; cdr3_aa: CASSLRNSYEQYF
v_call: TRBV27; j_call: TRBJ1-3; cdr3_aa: CASKNAGGDWGNTIYF
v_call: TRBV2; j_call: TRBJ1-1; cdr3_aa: CASRAVGGGTEAFF
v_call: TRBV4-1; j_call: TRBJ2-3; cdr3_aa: CASSQVNLVTTDTQYF
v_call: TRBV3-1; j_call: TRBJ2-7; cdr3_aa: CASGKGGYEQYF
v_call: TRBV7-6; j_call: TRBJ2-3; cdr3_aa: CASSRTKSTDTQYF
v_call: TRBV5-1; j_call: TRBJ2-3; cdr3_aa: CASTMGRGGSADTQYF
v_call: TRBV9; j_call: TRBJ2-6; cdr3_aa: CASGVRDLGSGANVLTF
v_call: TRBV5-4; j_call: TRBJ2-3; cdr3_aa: CASSLLGGGEDTQYF